This record covers a single TCR beta chain. V lost 1 base and J lost 6, with 11 bases in between. The length of the CDR3 is 14 residues. Germline V gives CDR1 SEHNR, CDR2 FQNEAQ (reference sequence). Amplification of TCR beta CDR3 regions was performed using RNA transcripts as template. HTBI primers drove first-round RT-PCR of the TCR CDR3. Each CDR3 protein is one row after TCRdb ran MiXCR on the multiplex PCR reads. The sample holds roughly 700,000 distinct CDR3 sequences; 14% are singletons and the top ten take roughly 10%. Those patients with uncontrolled infection, other autoimmune disease, pregnancy or lactation were excluded. This sample is part of a study of T cells in Graves' hyperthyroidism and ophthalmopathy.

The chain combines TRBV7-9 with TRBJ2-3; D is undetermined. Sample: blood. This receptor was identified in a woman under 30 with Graves' hyperthyroidism. The CDR3 sequence: CASSLGDWGDTQYF. In DNA, the CDR3 is TGTGCCAGCAGCTTAGGAGACTGGGGTGATACGCAGTATTTT.